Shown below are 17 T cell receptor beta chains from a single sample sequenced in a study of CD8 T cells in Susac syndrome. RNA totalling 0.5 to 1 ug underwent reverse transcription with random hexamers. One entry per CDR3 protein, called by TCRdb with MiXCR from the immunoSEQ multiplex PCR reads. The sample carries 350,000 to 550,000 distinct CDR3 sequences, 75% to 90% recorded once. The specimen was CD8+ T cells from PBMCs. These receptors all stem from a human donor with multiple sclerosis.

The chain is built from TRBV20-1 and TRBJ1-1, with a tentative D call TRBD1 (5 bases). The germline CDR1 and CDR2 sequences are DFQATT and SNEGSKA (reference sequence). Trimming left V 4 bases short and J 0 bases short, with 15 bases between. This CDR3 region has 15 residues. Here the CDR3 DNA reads TGCAGTGCTATCGGGGGGGAACTTATGAACACTGAAGCTTTCTTT. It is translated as CSAIGGELMNTEAFF.

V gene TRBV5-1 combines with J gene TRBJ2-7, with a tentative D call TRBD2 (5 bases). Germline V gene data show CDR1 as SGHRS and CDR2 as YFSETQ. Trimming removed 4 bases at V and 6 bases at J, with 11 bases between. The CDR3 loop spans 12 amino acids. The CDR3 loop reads CASSLIEGEQYF. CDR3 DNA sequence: TGCGCCAGCAGCCTGATTGAGGGCGAGCAGTACTTC.

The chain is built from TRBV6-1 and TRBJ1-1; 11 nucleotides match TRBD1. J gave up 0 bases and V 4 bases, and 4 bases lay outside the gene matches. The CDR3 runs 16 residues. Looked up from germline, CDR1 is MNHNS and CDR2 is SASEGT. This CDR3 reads CASSGGQGDLNTEAFF. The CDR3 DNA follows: TGTGCCAGCAGTGGGGGACAGGGGGACTTGAACACTGAAGCTTTCTTT.

CDR3 sequence: CATLGTSGQQFF. CDR3 nucleotide sequence: TGTGCCACCCTCGGGACTAGCGGGCAGCAGTTCTTC. This chain uses TRBV2 with TRBJ2-1, with TRBD2 matching 12 bases. Germline V gives CDR1 SNHLY, CDR2 FYNNEI. The trim removed 10 bases at V and 11 bases at J, leaving 6 bases unmatched. The length of the CDR3 is 12 residues.

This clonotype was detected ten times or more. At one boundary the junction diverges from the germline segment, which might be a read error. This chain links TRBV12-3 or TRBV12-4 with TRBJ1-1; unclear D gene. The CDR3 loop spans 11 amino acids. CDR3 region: CASSLGPEAFF. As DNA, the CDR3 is TGTGCCAGCAGCTTAGGGCCTGAAGCTTTCTTT.

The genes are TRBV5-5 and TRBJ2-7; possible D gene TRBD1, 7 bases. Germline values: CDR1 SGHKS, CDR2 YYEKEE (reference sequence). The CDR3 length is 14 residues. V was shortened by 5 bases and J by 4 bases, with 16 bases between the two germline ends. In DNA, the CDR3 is TGTGCCAGCAGTTACGGAGGGACAGCGTACGAGCAGTACTTC. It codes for CASSYGGTAYEQYF.

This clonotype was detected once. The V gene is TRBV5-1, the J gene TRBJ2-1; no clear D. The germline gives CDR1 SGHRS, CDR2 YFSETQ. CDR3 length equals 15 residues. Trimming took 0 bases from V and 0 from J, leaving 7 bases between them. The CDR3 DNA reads TGCGCCAGCAGCTTGGGCATAGACTCCTACAATGAGCAGTTCTTC. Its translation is CASSLGIDSYNEQFF.

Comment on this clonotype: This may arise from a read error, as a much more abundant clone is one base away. For the CDR3, the DNA is TGTGCCAGCAGCTCCCCGGTGAACACTGAAGCTTTCTTT. As protein: CASSSPVNTEAFF. The chain uses TRBV13 and TRBJ1-1; D remains ambiguous. Germline CDR1 is PRHDT and CDR2 is FYEKMQ (reference sequence). Trimming stripped 4 bases from V and 0 bases from J, with 6 bases between. There are 13 residues in the CDR3.

CDR3 DNA sequence: TGTGCCAGCAGTGAGTCGGCGGGAGGCCACCCCTACGAGCAGTACTTC. It encodes CASSESAGGHPYEQYF. The chain has TRBV6-1 and TRBJ2-7, with 8 bases matching TRBD2. V lost 3 bases and J lost 2; bases outside the gene matches: 9. Germline CDR1 MNHNS, CDR2 SASEGT. The CDR3 extends over 16 amino acids.

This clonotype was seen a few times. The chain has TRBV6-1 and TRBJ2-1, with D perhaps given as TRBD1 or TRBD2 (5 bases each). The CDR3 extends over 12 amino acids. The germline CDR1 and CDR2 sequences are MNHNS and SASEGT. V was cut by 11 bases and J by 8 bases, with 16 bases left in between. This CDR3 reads CAGGPSEDEQFF. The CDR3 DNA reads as TGTGCCGGGGGACCATCAGAGGATGAGCAGTTCTTC.

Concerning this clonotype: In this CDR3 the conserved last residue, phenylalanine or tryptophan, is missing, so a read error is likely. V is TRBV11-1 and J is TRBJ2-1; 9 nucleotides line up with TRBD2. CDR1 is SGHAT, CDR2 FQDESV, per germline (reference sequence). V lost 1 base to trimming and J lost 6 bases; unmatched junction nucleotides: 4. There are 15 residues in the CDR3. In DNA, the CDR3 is TGTGCCAGCAGCTTAGGGACTAGCGTACTCAATGAGCAGTTCTCC. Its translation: CASSLGTSVLNEQFS.

This CDR3 is CASSQEFAGVGYTF. CDR3 in DNA: TGCGCCAGCAGCCAAGAGTTCGCAGGGGTCGGCTACACCTTC. The chain uses TRBV4-1 and TRBJ1-2; D may be TRBD1 (6 bases). This CDR3 contains 14 residues. CDR1 is MGHRA and CDR2 is YSYEKL in the germline V gene. V shed 0 bases and J shed 8 bases, with 13 bases lying between them.

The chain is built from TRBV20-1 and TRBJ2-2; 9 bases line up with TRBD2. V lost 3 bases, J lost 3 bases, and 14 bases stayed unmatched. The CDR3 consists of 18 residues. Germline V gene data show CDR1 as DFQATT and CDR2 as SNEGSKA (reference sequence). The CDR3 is CSASERASGNWDTGELFF. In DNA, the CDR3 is TGCAGTGCTAGTGAGAGGGCTAGCGGGAACTGGGACACCGGGGAGCTGTTTTTT.

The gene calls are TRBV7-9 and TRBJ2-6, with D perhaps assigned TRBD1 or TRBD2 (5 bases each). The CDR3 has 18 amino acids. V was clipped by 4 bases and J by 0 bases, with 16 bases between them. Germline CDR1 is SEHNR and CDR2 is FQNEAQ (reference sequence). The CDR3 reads CASSSTAGTVSGANVLTF. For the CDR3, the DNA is TGTGCCAGCAGCTCGACCGCCGGGACGGTCTCTGGGGCCAACGTCCTGACTTTC.

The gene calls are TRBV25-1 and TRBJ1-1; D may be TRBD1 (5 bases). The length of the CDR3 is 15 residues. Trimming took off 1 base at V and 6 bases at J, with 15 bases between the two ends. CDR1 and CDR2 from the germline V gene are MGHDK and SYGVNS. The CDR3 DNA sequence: TGTGCCAGCAGTGAATTGGGTCAGTGGGGGTCTGAAGCTTTCTTT. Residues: CASSELGQWGSEAFF.

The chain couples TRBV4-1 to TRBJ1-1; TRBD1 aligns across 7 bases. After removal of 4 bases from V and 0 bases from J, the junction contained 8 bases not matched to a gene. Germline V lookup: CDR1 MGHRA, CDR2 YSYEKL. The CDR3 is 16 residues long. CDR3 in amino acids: CASSPRQGPLNTEAFF. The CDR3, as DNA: TGCGCCAGCAGCCCACGACAGGGACCCTTGAACACTGAAGCTTTCTTT.

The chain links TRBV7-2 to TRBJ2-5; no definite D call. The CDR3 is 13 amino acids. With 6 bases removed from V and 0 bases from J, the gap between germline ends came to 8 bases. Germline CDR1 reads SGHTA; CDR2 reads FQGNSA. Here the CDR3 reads CASSQLYQETQYF. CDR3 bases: TGTGCCAGCAGTCAACTGTACCAAGAGACCCAGTACTTC. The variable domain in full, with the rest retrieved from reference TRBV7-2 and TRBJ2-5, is GAGVSQSPSNKVTEKGKDVELRCDPISGHTALYWYRQSLGQGLEFLIYFQGNSAPDKSGLPSDRFSAERTGGSVSTLTIQRTQQEDSAVYLCASSQLYQETQYFGPGTRLLVL.